These T cell receptor beta chains were read from a single sample in a study of T cells after yellow fever vaccination. TCRdb re-analysed the 5' RACE reads in MiXCR, keeping a single row per CDR3 protein. Of about 510,000 distinct CDR3 sequences in the sample, 21% were seen once. The sample here was PBMCs, taken about 20 days after the first yellow fever vaccination. The source of these receptors is a man younger than 30 who received the YFV17D yellow fever vaccine. The CDR3 runs from the conserved cysteine through the conserved F or W. A D gene is named only where the DNA matches it firmly. Clone size is stated in some rows and not others, as once, few, many or a class when expanded.

V gene	D gene	J gene	clone size	CDR3 protein	CDR3 DNA
TRBV7-3	-	TRBJ1-1	-	CASSLPEVLNTEAFF	TGTGCCAGCAGCCTACCGGAGGTACTGAACACTGAAGCTTTCTTT
TRBV7-6	-	TRBJ2-1	few	CASSSIRLNHEQFF	TGTGCCAGCAGCTCCATAAGACTAAACCATGAGCAGTTCTTC
TRBV5-1	TRBD2	TRBJ2-5	-	CASSSRAGVETQYF	TGCGCCAGCAGCTCTCGAGCGGGGGTGGAGACCCAGTACTTC
TRBV6-2/TRBV6-3	-	TRBJ1-1	few	CASSDHRDPEAFF	TGTGCCAGCAGTGATCACAGGGACCCTGAAGCTTTCTTT
TRBV30	TRBD1	TRBJ2-7	few	CAWDYGQGVVEQYF	TGTGCCTGGGATTATGGACAGGGGGTAGTAGAGCAGTACTTC
TRBV4-1	TRBD1	TRBJ1-1	-	CASSPQGPQAAEAFF	TGCGCCAGCAGCCCACAGGGGCCCCAGGCCGCTGAAGCTTTCTTT
TRBV7-8	-	TRBJ2-3	-	CASTYPKEAGATDTQYF	TGTGCCAGCACCTACCCCAAAGAGGCGGGGGCCACAGATACGCAGTATTTT
TRBV6-1	-	TRBJ2-1	-	CASSEVSEQFF	TGTGCCAGCAGTGAAGTGAGTGAGCAGTTCTTC
TRBV7-7	TRBD1	TRBJ2-5	few	CASSVRGLETQYF	TGTGCTAGCAGCGTCAGGGGGCTCGAGACCCAGTACTTC
TRBV9	-	TRBJ2-3	few	CASSVTGFTDTQYF	TGTGCCAGCAGCGTAACAGGGTTCACAGATACGCAGTATTTT
TRBV7-3	-	TRBJ1-2	-	CASSASQGGARGYTF	TGTGCCAGCAGCGCTTCACAGGGAGGGGCGAGGGGCTACACCTTC
TRBV24-1	-	TRBJ1-2	-	CATSDLSGGDYGYTF	TGTGCCACCAGTGATTTATCCGGGGGGGACTATGGCTACACCTTC
TRBV7-9	-	TRBJ1-1	-	CASSWSPGGGYTVEAFF	TGTGCCAGCAGCTGGTCCCCGGGGGGCGGATACACTGTTGAAGCTTTCTTT
TRBV7-2	TRBD1	TRBJ2-2	-	CASSLVGTGNTGELFF	TGTGCCAGCAGCTTAGTGGGGACAGGGAACACCGGGGAGCTGTTTTTT
TRBV20-1	-	TRBJ2-7	many	CSADTGDSYEQYF	TGCAGTGCTGACACCGGGGACTCCTACGAGCAGTACTTC
TRBV7-2	-	TRBJ2-1	-	CASSFSVNEQFF	TGTGCCAGCAGCTTTTCAGTAAATGAGCAGTTCTTC
TRBV20-1	-	TRBJ1-6	-	CSAPARATSTLHF	TGCAGTGCCCCGGCCAGGGCCACTTCAACCCTCCACTTT
TRBV5-1	-	TRBJ2-1	-	CASSFGGGRSQGTDYGEQFF	TGCGCCAGCAGCTTTGGAGGGGGTCGGAGTCAGGGGACGGATTACGGTGAGCAGTTCTTC
TRBV7-2	-	TRBJ2-7	few	CASSSQGGEQYF	TGTGCCAGCAGCTCACAGGGAGGCGAGCAGTACTTC
TRBV27	-	TRBJ1-1	-	CAARDTLNTEAFF	TGTGCCGCAAGGGACACCCTGAACACTGAAGCTTTCTTT
TRBV18	TRBD1	TRBJ1-5	many	CASSPGQAENQPQHF	TGTGCCAGCTCACCGGGACAGGCCGAGAATCAGCCCCAGCATTTT
TRBV29-1	-	TRBJ2-1	few	CSVGEGYNEQFF	TGCAGCGTTGGGGAAGGCTACAATGAGCAGTTCTTC
TRBV6-5	-	TRBJ2-7	-	CASSYSTMPGYEQYF	TGTGCCAGCAGTTACTCGACCATGCCGGGCTACGAGCAGTACTTC
TRBV21-1	-	TRBJ2-2	-	CASNEDREPGELFF	TGTGCCAGCAACGAGGACAGGGAACCCGGGGAGCTGTTTTTT
TRBV7-9	-	TRBJ2-5	-	CASSLHSVAETQYF	TGTGCCAGCAGCTTACACAGCGTGGCGGAGACCCAGTACTTC
TRBV10-2	-	TRBJ1-5	-	CASSDLSRGNNQPQHF	TGCGCCAGCAGTGACCTAAGCCGGGGAAATAATCAGCCCCAGCATTTT
TRBV12-3/TRBV12-4	-	TRBJ2-5	few	CASSFVGGPLRETQYF	TGTGCCAGCAGTTTTGTAGGAGGGCCCTTAAGGGAGACCCAGTACTTC
TRBV4-1	TRBD1	TRBJ1-1	many	CASSRGTANTEAFF	TGCGCCAGCAGCCGAGGGACAGCGAACACTGAAGCTTTCTTT
TRBV5-4	-	TRBJ2-7	-	CASSDDPKRSYEQYF	TGTGCCAGCAGCGATGACCCAAAGCGTTCCTACGAGCAGTACTTC
TRBV7-2	TRBD2	TRBJ2-3	-	CASRVISGTSTDTQYF	TGTGCCAGCAGGGTAATTAGCGGGACTAGCACAGATACGCAGTATTTT
TRBV7-6	-	TRBJ1-3	-	CASSLDLLGYGNTIYF	TGTGCCAGCAGCTTAGATTTGCTGGGTTATGGAAACACCATATATTTT
TRBV12-3/TRBV12-4	-	TRBJ2-2	few	CASSFRTGELFF	TGTGCCAGCAGTTTTAGGACCGGGGAGCTGTTTTTT
TRBV4-1	-	TRBJ1-1	few	CASSLGMATEAFF	TGCGCCAGCAGCCTCGGGATGGCTACTGAAGCTTTCTTT
TRBV2	TRBD1	TRBJ2-1	-	CASSGGMVTFNEQFF	TGTGCCAGTTCAGGGGGCATGGTTACTTTCAATGAGCAGTTCTTC
TRBV7-8	TRBD2	TRBJ2-3	-	CASSARLATQYF	TGTGCCAGCAGCGCCCGACTAGCGACGCAGTATTTT
TRBV7-2	-	TRBJ2-3	-	CASSLAPLRGTDTQYF	TGTGCCAGCAGCTTAGCCCCCCTTCGTGGCACAGATACGCAGTATTTT
TRBV4-1	TRBD2	TRBJ2-2	few	CASSQVPSGGPTGELFF	TGCGCCAGCAGCCAAGTCCCTAGCGGGGGGCCCACCGGGGAGCTGTTTTTT
TRBV20-1	-	TRBJ2-3	few	CSARDWVGDTDTQYF	TGCAGTGCTAGAGATTGGGTAGGGGACACAGATACGCAGTATTTT
TRBV5-4	TRBD1	TRBJ2-1	-	CASSFRDRLNEQFF	TGTGCCAGCAGCTTTAGGGACAGGTTAAATGAGCAGTTCTTC
TRBV6-2/TRBV6-3	TRBD2	TRBJ2-1	few	CASSYEGRGIRRGVPYNEQFF	TGTGCCAGCAGTTACGAGGGCCGAGGGATCCGGCGGGGGGTTCCGTACAATGAGCAGTTCTTC
TRBV12-3/TRBV12-4	TRBD2	TRBJ2-5	-	CASSLQRGAGETQYF	TGTGCCAGCAGTTTACAGCGGGGGGCCGGAGAGACCCAGTACTTC
TRBV4-3	-	TRBJ2-3	-	CASSQGLDTDTQYF	TGCGCCAGCAGCCAAGGACTAGATACAGATACGCAGTATTTT